This T cell receptor (beta chain) was found in a study of early T cells in non-severe SARS-CoV-2 infection. Study-wide context: Bulk RNA from unsorted whole blood was sequenced; chains were unpaired. Findings of the study overall: Anti-spike CD8 specificities were favored by VDJdb matching, whose results missed private and CD4 specificities.

This clonotype was counted at least ten times. Its cognate antigen is unknown. Individually, cDNA molecules had unique molecular identifiers attached to them. TCRdb re-called the 5' RACE reads with MiXCR, one entry per CDR3 protein. Among about 60,000 distinct CDR3 sequences listed, approximately 12% were seen once. V was pared by 1 base and J by 2 bases, with 4 bases between. The germline V gene has CDR1 KGHSH and CDR2 LQKENI. This CDR3 is 13 amino acids long. The sequenced sample was whole blood. This sequence was found in an adult who was a healthcare worker with PCR-confirmed SARS-CoV-2 infection or an uninfected control (not recorded which). The chain links TRBV18 to TRBJ2-3; D gene unclear. The CDR3 reads CASSPHYTDTQYF. DNA of the CDR3: TGTGCCAGCTCACCACATTACACAGATACGCAGTATTTT.